The clone carrying this T cell receptor (beta chain) has just a few counts. Antigen specificity is unknown. CD4+ cells of the naive, central memory, regulatory and stem cell-like memory types were sorted via CD45RO/CCR7/CD25/CD127/CD95/CD27. Purity above 95% was achieved in all sorted populations. V lost 0 bases and J lost 1, with 10 bases in between. The CDR3 consists of 15 residues. Germline CDR1 and CDR2: GTSNPN and SVGIG (reference sequence). The source of the sample is a study of beta chain features in type 1 diabetes. Study results and caveats: Within the patient group, naive, central memory and Treg TCRB repertoires appeared more similar to each other than within healthy donors.

Expressed TCRB transcripts were sequenced because the entire RNA isolate underwent reverse transcription. The average output of naive, central memory and regulatory T cell samples was 3 million to 4 million reads. This table comes from immunoSEQ multiplex PCR, and its TCRdb copy is limited to in-frame clones, with some not included. The sample yields a few hundred thousand clones, approximately 9.9% seen once. Specimen: naive CD4+ T cells from blood. The V and J genes are TRBV30 and TRBJ2-1, with unresolved D. The receptor comes from a woman aged 25 to 39 in good health. The CDR3 sequence: CAWSVIEKSYNEQFF. CDR3 nucleotide sequence: TGTGCCTGGAGTGTAATAGAGAAATCCTACAATGAGCAGTTCTTC.